This T cell receptor (beta chain) was sequenced during a study of shared clonotypes between healthy human individuals. In the study overall: A donor's plate count was three for CD4 naive and three for CD4 memory; CD8 naive had two and CD8 memory one.

The CDR3 consists of 13 residues. The V and J ends lost 4 bases and 1 base respectively, with 7 bases between them. Germline V gene data show CDR1 as SNHLY and CDR2 as FYNNEI. Participating donors were healthy, HIV-negative adults free of recent acute infections or vaccinations. Deep-level running was used for the assay. Method: immunoSEQ multiplex PCR; TCRdb's copy keeps in-frame clones and lacks some. The repertoire holds about 380,000 clones, with approximately 96% as singletons. Sample: memory CD8+ T cells sorted from blood. Indicated subset: CD45RO+ cells pooled with CCR7-negative TemRA cells. This TCR came from a man aged 25-45 years in good health. This chain connects TRBV2 to TRBJ1-1; D is uncertain. CDR3 loop: CASSATPNTEAFF. The CDR3 coding sequence is TGTGCCAGCAGTGCTACACCGAACACTGAAGCTTTCTTT.